Detailed here is one T cell receptor beta chain. Cohort placement rested on clinical history that participants reported themselves. Original handling: Reference gene primer amplification gave estimated nucleated cell counts. TCRdb's copy holds only in-frame clones and misses some; the assay was immunoSEQ multiplex PCR. V, J and clone size are those of that table, while D and trimming were read from the DNA. The sample includes a few hundred thousand clones, roughly 80% of them seen just once. The data stem from a study of blood T cell repertoires in COVID-19. Across the study: Spain, Italy and the United States supplied samples that represented acute and convalescent COVID-19. Nucleic acid was either cDNA or gDNA, and it came from T cells, B-cell-depleted T cells, or PBMCs.

Germline values: CDR1 LGHDT, CDR2 YNNKEL (reference sequence). With 4 bases removed from V and 5 bases from J, the gap between germline ends came to 18 bases. This CDR3 spans 16 amino acids. This chain uses TRBV3-1 (or the pseudogene TRBV3-2) with TRBJ1-3; TRBD1 is a possible D gene (5 bases). Specimen: PBMCs or T cells enriched from blood (not recorded which). The receptor was derived from a woman aged 40 to 50 with acute COVID-19. CDR3 sequence: CASSRYNAGTRNTIYF. The CDR3 DNA reads as TGTGCCAGCAGCCGATACAACGCGGGGACGAGAAACACCATATATTTT.